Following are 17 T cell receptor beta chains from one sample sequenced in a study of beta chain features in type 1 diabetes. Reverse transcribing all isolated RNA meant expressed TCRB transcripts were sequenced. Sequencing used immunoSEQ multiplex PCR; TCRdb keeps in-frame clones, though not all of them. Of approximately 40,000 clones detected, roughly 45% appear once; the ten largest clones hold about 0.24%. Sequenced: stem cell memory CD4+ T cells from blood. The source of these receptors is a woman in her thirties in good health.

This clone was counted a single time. CDR3 residues: CASSLRTSGYNEQFF. CDR3 in DNA: TGTGCCAGCAGCCTAAGGACTAGCGGTTACAATGAGCAGTTCTTC. This chain uses TRBV11-2 with TRBJ2-1; TRBD2 aligns across 10 bases. V trimming: 5 bases; J trimming: 4 bases; junction bases outside the gene matches: 5. The V gene's germline CDR1 is SGHAT and CDR2 FQNNGV. This CDR3 is 15 amino acids long.

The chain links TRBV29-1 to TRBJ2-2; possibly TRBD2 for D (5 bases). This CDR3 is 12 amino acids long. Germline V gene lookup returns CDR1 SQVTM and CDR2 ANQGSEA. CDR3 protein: CVPGNPAGELFF. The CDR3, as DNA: TGCGTCCCGGGGAACCCCGCCGGGGAGCTGTTTTTT.

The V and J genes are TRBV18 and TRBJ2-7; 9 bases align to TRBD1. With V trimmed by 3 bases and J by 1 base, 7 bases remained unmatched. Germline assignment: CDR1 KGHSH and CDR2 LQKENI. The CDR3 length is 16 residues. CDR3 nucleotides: TGTGCCAGCTCACCTATCACCGGGACAGGGTCCTACGAGCAGTACTTC. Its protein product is CASSPITGTGSYEQYF.

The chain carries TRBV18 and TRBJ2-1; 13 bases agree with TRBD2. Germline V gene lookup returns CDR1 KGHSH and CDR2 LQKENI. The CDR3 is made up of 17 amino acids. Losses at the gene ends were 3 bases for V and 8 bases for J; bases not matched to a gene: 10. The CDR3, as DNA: TGTGCCAGCTCACCGCTACTAGCGGGAGGGCCTAAGGATGAGCAGTTCTTC. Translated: CASSPLLAGGPKDEQFF. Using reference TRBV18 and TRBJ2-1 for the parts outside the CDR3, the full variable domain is NAGVMQNPRHLVRRRGQEARLRCSPMKGHSHVYWYRQLPEEGLKFMVYLQKENIIDESGMPKERFSAEFPKEGPSILRIQQVVRGDSAAYFCASSPLLAGGPKDEQFFGPGTRLTVL.

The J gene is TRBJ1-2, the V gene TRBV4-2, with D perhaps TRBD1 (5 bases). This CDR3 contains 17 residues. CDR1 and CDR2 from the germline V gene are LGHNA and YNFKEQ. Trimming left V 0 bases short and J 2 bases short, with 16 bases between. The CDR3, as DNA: TGTGCCAGCAGCCAAGACTCAGATCAGGGCAGAAACTATGGCTACACCTTC. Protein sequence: CASSQDSDQGRNYGYTF.

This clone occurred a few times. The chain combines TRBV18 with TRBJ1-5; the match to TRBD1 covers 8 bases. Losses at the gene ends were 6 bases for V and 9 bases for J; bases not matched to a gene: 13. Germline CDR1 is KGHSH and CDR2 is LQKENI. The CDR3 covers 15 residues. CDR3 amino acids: CASSLQGEGISPQHF. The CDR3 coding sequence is TGTGCCAGCTCGTTACAGGGGGAGGGAATATCGCCCCAGCATTTT.

The CDR3 reads CASSSAGTSSYEQYF. The CDR3 DNA reads TGTGCCAGCAGCTCAGCCGGGACTAGCTCCTACGAGCAGTACTTC. J is TRBJ2-7 and V is TRBV7-2, with TRBD2 identical over 8 bases. Losses at the gene ends were 4 bases for V and 0 bases for J; bases not matched to a gene: 5. This CDR3 is built from 15 residues. CDR1 is SGHTA and CDR2 is FQGNSA in the germline V gene.

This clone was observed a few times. CDR3 sequence reads: CATSRGGGGNIQYF. The CDR3 nucleotides read TGTGCCACCAGCAGAGGAGGGGGGGGAAACATTCAGTACTTC. The rearrangement links TRBV15 to TRBJ2-4, with D perhaps matching TRBD2 (7 bases). Germline-derived CDR1 and CDR2 are LNHNV and YYDKDF (reference sequence). The length of the CDR3 is 14 residues. V dropped 1 base and J dropped 6 bases, with 10 bases sitting between them.

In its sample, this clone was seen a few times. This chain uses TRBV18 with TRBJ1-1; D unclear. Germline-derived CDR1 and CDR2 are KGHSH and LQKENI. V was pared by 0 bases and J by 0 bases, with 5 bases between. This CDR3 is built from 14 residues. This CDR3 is CASSPPSVNTEAFF. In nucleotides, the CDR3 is TGTGCCAGCTCACCACCTTCTGTGAACACTGAAGCTTTCTTT.

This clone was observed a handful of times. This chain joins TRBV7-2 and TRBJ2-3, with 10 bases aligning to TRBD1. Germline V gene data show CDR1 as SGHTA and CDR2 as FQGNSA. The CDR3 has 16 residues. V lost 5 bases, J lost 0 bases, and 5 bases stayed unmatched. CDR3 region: CASSPDRGRSTDTQYF. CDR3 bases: TGTGCCAGCAGCCCAGACAGGGGGCGAAGCACAGATACGCAGTATTTT.

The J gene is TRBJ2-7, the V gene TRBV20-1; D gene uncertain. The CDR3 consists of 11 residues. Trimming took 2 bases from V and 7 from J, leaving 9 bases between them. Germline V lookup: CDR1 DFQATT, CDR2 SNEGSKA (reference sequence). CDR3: CSARQAREQYF. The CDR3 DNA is TGCAGTGCTAGACAGGCTCGGGAGCAGTACTTC.

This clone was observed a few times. The CDR3 loop is CAAAGRDYGYTF. The CDR3 DNA sequence: TGTGCCGCAGCGGGGCGCGACTATGGCTACACCTTC. V is TRBV28 and J is TRBJ1-2; the D gene is possibly TRBD1 (5 bases). The CDR3 length is 12 residues. V lost 11 bases, J lost 3 bases, and 13 bases lay in between. The germline V gene has CDR1 MDHEN and CDR2 SYDVKM.

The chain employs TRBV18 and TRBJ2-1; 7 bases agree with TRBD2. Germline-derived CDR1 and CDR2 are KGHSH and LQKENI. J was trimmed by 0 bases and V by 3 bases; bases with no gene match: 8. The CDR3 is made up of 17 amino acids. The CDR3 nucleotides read TGTGCCAGCTCACCCTCCCTAGCGGCTAGCTCCTACAATGAGCAGTTCTTC. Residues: CASSPSLAASSYNEQFF. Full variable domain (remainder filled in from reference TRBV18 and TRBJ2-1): NAGVMQNPRHLVRRRGQEARLRCSPMKGHSHVYWYRQLPEEGLKFMVYLQKENIIDESGMPKERFSAEFPKEGPSILRIQQVVRGDSAAYFCASSPSLAASSYNEQFFGPGTRLTVL.

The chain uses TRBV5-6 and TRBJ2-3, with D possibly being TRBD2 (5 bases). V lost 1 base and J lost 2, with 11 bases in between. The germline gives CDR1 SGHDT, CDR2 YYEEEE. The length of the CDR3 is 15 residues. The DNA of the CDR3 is TGTGCCAGCAGCTTGAGACTAACTGCCACAGATACGCAGTATTTT. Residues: CASSLRLTATDTQYF.

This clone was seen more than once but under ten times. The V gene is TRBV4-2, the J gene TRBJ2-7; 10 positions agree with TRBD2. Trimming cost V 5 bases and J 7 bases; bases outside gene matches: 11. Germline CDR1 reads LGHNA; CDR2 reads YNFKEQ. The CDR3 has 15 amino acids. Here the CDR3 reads CASSGRSGGDREQYF. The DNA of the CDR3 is TGTGCCAGCAGCGGTCGGAGCGGGGGGGATAGAGAGCAGTACTTC.

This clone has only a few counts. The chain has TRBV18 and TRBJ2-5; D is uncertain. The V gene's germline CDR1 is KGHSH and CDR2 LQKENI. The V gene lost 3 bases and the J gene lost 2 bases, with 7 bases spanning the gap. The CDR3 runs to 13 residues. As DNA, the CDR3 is TGTGCCAGCTCACCCCTACTTCAAGAGACCCAGTACTTC. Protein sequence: CASSPLLQETQYF.

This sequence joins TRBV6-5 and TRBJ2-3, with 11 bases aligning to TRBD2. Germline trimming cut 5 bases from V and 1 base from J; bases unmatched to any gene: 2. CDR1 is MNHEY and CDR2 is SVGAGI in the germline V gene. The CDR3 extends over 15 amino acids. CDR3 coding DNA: TGTGCCAGCAGTACTAGCGGGAGAGGCACAGATACGCAGTATTTT. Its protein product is CASSTSGRGTDTQYF.